This entry lists 10 T cell receptor beta chains sequenced from one sample in a study of T-cell memory formation after mild COVID-19 listed by TCRdb under 2021. Libraries were made using 5' RACE. Sequencing used an Illumina NovaSeq 6000. In-frame beta chains were kept once TCRdb had trimmed the public reads at Q25 with fastp and called clones with MiXCR. Each entry is one CDR3 protein sequence, shown with its most common DNA and genes. For this sample the table gives roughly 620,000 distinct CDR3 sequences, of which 18% were detected only once. The ten largest clones capture about 12% of the sample. The sequenced sample consisted of PBMCs or a T cell subset sorted from them (not recorded which). The receptors were sampled from an adult woman who had mild COVID-19 (a few samples of this study predate the infection). The sample titles of this study are shuffled in the database, so cell type and time point are left out; the donor was told from shared clones.

V usage is TRBV29-1 and J usage is TRBJ2-5; 10 positions agree with TRBD2. This CDR3 comprises 15 residues. CDR1 and CDR2 (germline): SQVTM, ANQGSEA. Germline trimming cut 6 bases from V and 3 bases from J; bases unmatched to any gene: 10. For the CDR3, the DNA is TGCAGCGTGGATGGGGCTAGCGGGAGTAAAGAGACCCAGTACTTC. Translated: CSVDGASGSKETQYF. Using reference TRBV29-1 and TRBJ2-5 for the parts outside the CDR3, the full variable domain is SAVISQKPSRDICQRGTSLTIQCQVDSQVTMMFWYRQQPGQSLTLIATANQGSEATYESGFVIDKFPISRPNLTFSTLTVSNMSPEDSSIYLCSVDGASGSKETQYFGPGTRLLVL.

In its sample, this clonotype was seen a few times. J is TRBJ2-4 and V is TRBV20-1; D possibly corresponds to TRBD1 (6 bases). The germline V gene has CDR1 DFQATT and CDR2 SNEGSKA (reference sequence). The CDR3 runs 15 residues. With 2 bases removed from V and 0 bases from J, the gap between germline ends came to 11 bases. In DNA form, the CDR3 reads TGCAGTGCTAGACCCACCAGGGGAGCCAAAAACATTCAGTACTTC. This sequence encodes CSARPTRGAKNIQYF.

The chain carries TRBV15 and TRBJ1-4, with D hard to call. The germline V gene has CDR1 LNHNV and CDR2 YYDKDF (reference sequence). This CDR3 spans 13 amino acids. The germline V and J ends were trimmed by 0 bases and 5 bases, with 4 bases remaining between them. In DNA form, the CDR3 reads TGTGCCACCAGCAGAGACCCAAATGAAAAACTGTTTTTT. It codes for CATSRDPNEKLFF. Full variable domain (remainder filled in from reference TRBV15 and TRBJ1-4): DAMVIQNPRYQVTQFGKPVTLSCSQTLNHNVMYWYQQKSSQAPKLLFHYYDKDFNNEADTPDNFQSRRPNTSFCFLDIRSPGLGDTAMYLCATSRDPNEKLFFGSGTQLSVL.

The chain has TRBV12-3 or TRBV12-4 and TRBJ1-2; D is uncertain. This CDR3 has 15 residues. Trimming took off 2 bases at V and 0 bases at J, with 10 bases between the two ends. The CDR3 bases are TGTGCCAGCAGTTTACAGGAATACTCTAACTATGGCTACACCTTC. Translating gives CASSLQEYSNYGYTF.

This clonotype was recorded at least ten times. The chain recombines TRBV12-3 or TRBV12-4 with TRBJ2-2; 7 bases fit TRBD1. V lost 1 base, J lost 6 bases, and 2 bases stayed unmatched. The CDR3 covers 14 residues. The DNA of the CDR3 is TGTGCCAGCAGTTTAGACAGGGGCGCCGGGGAGCTGTTTTTT. This translates into CASSLDRGAGELFF.

V is TRBV6-6 and J is TRBJ1-6, with D unclear. V lost 2 bases and J lost 0, with 8 bases in between. CDR3 size: 16 residues. Germline V gives CDR1 MNHNY, CDR2 SVGAGI (reference sequence). This CDR3 reads CASSYERSSYNSPLHF. CDR3 DNA sequence: TGTGCCAGCAGTTACGAAAGGAGCTCCTATAATTCACCCCTCCACTTT.

The chain joins TRBV19 to TRBJ2-1, with 10 nucleotides matching TRBD2. V dropped 3 bases and J dropped 4; count of bases not matched to a gene: 6. The germline V gene encodes CDR1 LNHDA and CDR2 SQIVND (reference sequence). This CDR3 contains 16 residues. The DNA of the CDR3 is TGTGCCAGTAGTATCCAGTCACTAGCGGGGTACAATGAGCAGTTCTTC. Encoded protein: CASSIQSLAGYNEQFF.

This clonotype was seen more than once but under ten times. The CDR3 protein is CASSLGGGKKNTEAFF. The CDR3 bases are TGTGCCAGCAGCTTAGGGGGGGGGAAAAAGAACACTGAAGCTTTCTTT. The chain recombines TRBV7-9 with TRBJ1-1, with D possibly being TRBD1 (5 bases). V was pared by 1 base and J by 1 base, with 13 bases between. The length of the CDR3 is 16 residues. Germline values: CDR1 SEHNR, CDR2 FQNEAQ (reference sequence). Variable domain in full (rest from reference TRBV7-9 and TRBJ1-1): DTGVSQNPRHKITKRGQNVTFRCDPISEHNRLYWYRQTLGQGPEFLTYFQNEAQLEKSRLLSDRFSAERPKGSFSTLEIQRTEQGDSAMYLCASSLGGGKKNTEAFFGQGTRLTVV.

The V call is TRBV12-3 or TRBV12-4, the J call TRBJ2-5, with 14 bases aligning to TRBD2. V shed 4 bases and J 1 base; nucleotides not matched to a gene: 2. This CDR3 comprises 16 residues. The CDR3 sequence: CASSSTSGGAQETQYF. The CDR3 nucleotides are TGTGCCAGCAGTTCGACTAGCGGGGGGGCCCAAGAGACCCAGTACTTC.

Only a few counts were recorded for this clonotype. The chain couples TRBV7-9 to TRBJ1-5; no clear D gene. The CDR3 covers 13 residues. Germline assignment: CDR1 SEHNR and CDR2 FQNEAQ (reference sequence). Trimming left V 3 bases short and J 5 bases short, with 8 bases between. Here the CDR3 reads CASSFGEYQPQHF. CDR3 nucleotides: TGTGCCAGCAGCTTTGGGGAGTATCAGCCCCAGCATTTT.